A single sample is the source of the 4 T cell receptor beta chains below, sequenced in a study of blood T cell repertoires in COVID-19 (dated by TCRdb to about 2020). Receptor libraries were prepared by the immunoSEQ multiplex PCR assay. The source is immuneACCESS, and TCRdb retained only in-frame sequences with V and J called. Part of the clones is not carried over; for the studies checked, unresolved V genes explain less than half of this, and the remainder is unexplained. Recorded for this sample are over 350,000 clones; around 87% of them occurred a single time. Of the sample, about 10% falls within the top ten clones. Material for sequencing was PBMCs or T cells enriched from blood (not recorded which). The receptors stem from a woman aged 50 to 60 who had recovered from COVID-19.

This clone was seen a handful of times. This chain connects TRBV6-1 to TRBJ1-3, with D perhaps TRBD1 (5 bases). V dropped 2 bases and J dropped 7 bases, with 12 bases sitting between them. Germline-derived CDR1 and CDR2 are MNHNS and SASEGT. There are 14 residues in the CDR3. Written as DNA, the CDR3 is TGTGCCAGCAGTGAAACCTGGGGGAGGAACACCATATATTTT. This encodes CASSETWGRNTIYF.

This clone occurred once. The rearrangement uses TRBV18 and TRBJ2-5, with D hard to call. Trimming took 1 base from V and 5 from J, leaving 5 bases between them. Germline CDR1 and CDR2: KGHSH and LQKENI. There are 12 residues in the CDR3. The CDR3 loop reads CASSPLGETQYF. CDR3 DNA sequence: TGTGCCAGCTCACCACTTGGCGAGACCCAGTACTTC.

J is TRBJ1-5 and V is TRBV4-1; D is uncertain. V was cut by 0 bases and J by 6 bases, with 18 bases left in between. This CDR3 has 17 residues. Germline V lookup: CDR1 MGHRA, CDR2 YSYEKL. CDR3 sequence: CASSQDISVQLRQPQHF. The CDR3 region has the DNA TGCGCCAGCAGCCAAGATATATCCGTACAGCTCCGTCAGCCCCAGCATTTT.

V is TRBV27 and J is TRBJ1-6; no clear D. This CDR3 has 13 residues. V lost 3 bases, J lost 8 bases, and 8 bases lay in between. Germline-derived CDR1 and CDR2 are MNHEY and SMNVEV (reference sequence). The CDR3 sequence: CASSLGGHSPLHF. The CDR3 DNA reads as TGTGCCAGCAGTTTGGGCGGGCATTCACCCCTCCACTTT.